This T cell receptor beta chain was captured by sequencing in a study of blood T cell repertoires in COVID-19. At the level of the study: From T cells, B-cell-depleted T cells, or PBMCs came the material, which was cDNA or gDNA.

The repertoire was sequenced with immunoSEQ multiplex PCR; TCRdb's copy has only in-frame clones and lacks some. The table includes over 200,000 clones, 87% detected once. Participants' reported clinical history set cohort assignment. The sequenced sample consisted of PBMCs or T cells enriched from blood (not recorded which). The receptor comes from a man between 25 and 39 years old who had recovered from COVID-19.

The CDR3 spells CASSLGQQLAGETQYF. DNA for the CDR3: TGTGCCAGCAGCTTGGGTCAACAACTAGCGGGGGAGACCCAGTACTTC. The chain is built from TRBV5-5 and TRBJ2-5, with 10 bases aligning to TRBD2. V lost 0 bases, J lost 5 bases, and 7 bases stayed unmatched. In germline, CDR1 is SGHKS, CDR2 YYEKEE (reference sequence). The CDR3 is 16 amino acids.